This entry describes one T cell receptor beta chain. Its target antigen remains unknown. No quality values exist for individual bases; no much larger clone is one base distant. The data were taken from a study of blood T cell repertoires in COVID-19 (dated by TCRdb to the early 2020s). About the study as a whole: Collaborator samples came from the United States, Italy and Spain and covered acute and convalescent phases of COVID-19. The repertoires were released in a freely available public database intended as a resource for research on the immune response to SARS-CoV-2. The sample metadata nearly always contained a de-identified subject ID, COVID-19 status, age in years and sex. Samples came from the ongoing ImmuneRACE study (first 160 participants) plus 1,254 subjects from 6 global collaborators. Subjects who had been exposed to COVID-19, were actively infected with it, or had recovered from it provided the deeply sampled blood TCRbeta repertoires that made up the dataset. Where HLA class I and class II types were available, the types were taken from metadata supplied by the sample provider, not from assay-based typing. The material from the prospective study consisted of cDNA or gDNA derived from T cells, B-cell-depleted T cells, or PBMCs.

TCRbeta CDR3 regions were amplified from genomic DNA using the immunoSEQ Assay, a bias-controlled multiplex PCR. The authors' analysis ran thus. The number of nucleated cells in each sample was estimated by amplification of reference gene primers within the assay. To quantify the absolute abundance of each unique TCRbeta CDR3 rearrangement, sequence reads were collapsed and filtered. Productive Simpson clonality was computed per sample as the square root of Simpson's diversity index over productive rearrangements. TCRdb took over this immuneACCESS table, retaining in-frame rearrangements with V and J assigned. Such tables are incomplete; in checked studies, under half of the missing clones stem from an unresolved V gene, and the remainder is unexplained. That table gives V, J and clone size, and the DNA gave D and trimming. In this sample the table shows 300,000 to 450,000 clones, 80% to 90% of which occur a single time. Approximately 1% of the sample rests with the top ten.

Reading the germline V gene gives CDR1 LGHNT and CDR2 FRNRAP. V is shortened by 4 bases, J by 8 bases, and the region joining them spans 23 bases. The CDR3 goes from the cysteine to the phenylalanine over 16 residues. Only the CDR3 part of the read is kept: 48 bases, read in frame from the first base. In the prospective study, participants were roughly 18 to 89 years old, resided in about two dozen geographic areas of the United States, and were enrolled through a virtual design. In the prospective study, cohorts were assigned on the basis of participant-reported clinical history obtained from a screening survey and a study questionnaire. ImmuneRACE Cohort 3 recovered participants were defined by two consecutive negative NP/OP PCR tests, healthcare professional clearance, or symptom resolution. In the prospective study, mobile phlebotomists collected whole blood, serum and a nasopharyngeal or oropharyngeal swab from each participant. Over a roughly two-month period, participants in the prospective study had the option of providing additional blood draws and questionnaires. Before DNA extraction, prospective study blood samples were shipped either frozen or at room temperature.

Study-wide conclusions, independent of this receptor: Clinical and demographic metadata were provided uncurated, with the amount varying by source and participant.

Here the chain combines TRBV12-5 and TRBJ1-2; a weak D assignment points to TRBD1 (5 bases agree). The origin of this receptor is a man between 18 and 35 years old who had recovered from COVID-19. The sample was PBMCs or T cells enriched from blood (not recorded which). The encoded CDR3 is CASGSLSGGQLMGYTF. Here is the DNA: TGTGCTAGTGGTTCCCTTTCAGGTGGACAACTCATGGGCTACACCTTC.